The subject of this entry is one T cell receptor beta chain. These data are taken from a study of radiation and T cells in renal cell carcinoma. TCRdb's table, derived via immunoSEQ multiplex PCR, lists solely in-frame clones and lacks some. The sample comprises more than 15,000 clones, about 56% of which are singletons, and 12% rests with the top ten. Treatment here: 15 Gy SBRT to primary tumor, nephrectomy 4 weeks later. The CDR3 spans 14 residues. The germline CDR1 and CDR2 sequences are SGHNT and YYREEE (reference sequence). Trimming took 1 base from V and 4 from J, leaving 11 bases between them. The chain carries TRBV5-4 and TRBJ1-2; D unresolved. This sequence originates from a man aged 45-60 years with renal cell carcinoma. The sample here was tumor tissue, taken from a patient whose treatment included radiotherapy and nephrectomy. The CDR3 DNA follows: TGTGCCAGCAGCTTGAGCGGGGTTTCCTATGGCTACACCTTC. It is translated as CASSLSGVSYGYTF.